These T cell receptor beta chains were read from a single sample in a study of shared clonotypes between healthy human individuals. Clones were read by immunoSEQ multiplex PCR, and TCRdb kept only the in-frame ones, dropping some. The repertoire holds about 710,000 clones, roughly 73% seen once, with roughly 2% in the top ten. Sequencing input: memory CD4+ T cells sorted from blood. These receptors were collected from a woman under 40 in good health. Both conserved end residues are part of each CDR3.

j_gene | v_gene | CDR3aa
TRBJ2-7 | TRBV27 | CASGSRDGSYEQYF
TRBJ1-5 | TRBV9 | CASSATGVDQPQHF
TRBJ1-3 | TRBV4-1 | CASSQAEGWNTIYF
TRBJ1-5 | TRBV6-5 | CAIRESAGIGQPQHF
TRBJ1-1 | TRBV4-2 | CASSLQTGDFMNTEAFF
TRBJ1-1 | TRBV7-9 | CASSLGAIIEAFF
TRBJ1-1 | TRBV5-1 | CASSSGTGGTEAFF
TRBJ2-2 | TRBV9 | CASSGSRNTGELFF
TRBJ2-3 | TRBV7-2 | CASSLVVGTQYF
TRBJ1-5 | TRBV28 | CATRQGMGNQPQHF
TRBJ2-7 | TRBV5-1 | CASSQKDRSYEQYF
TRBJ1-2 | TRBV29-1 | CSVLGTANYGYTF
TRBJ2-3 | TRBV5-5 | CASSDVSFLSTDTQYF
TRBJ1-2 | TRBV19 | CASSTTSTGPYGYTF
TRBJ1-2 | TRBV4-1 | CASSQLPGPIWNYGYTF
TRBJ2-5 | TRBV5-1 | CASRNGIQETQYF
TRBJ1-2 | TRBV7-9 | CASSSTGTYGYTF
TRBJ2-7 | TRBV9 | CASSAGLAGDGEQYF
TRBJ2-2 | TRBV14 | CASSQGTRGLAGPTGTGELFF
TRBJ2-7 | TRBV28 | CASRSGQGASYEQYF
TRBJ2-3 | TRBV5-1 | CASSSGLAGDTQYF
TRBJ2-7 | TRBV30 | CAWRPGTSSYEQYF
TRBJ2-7 | TRBV4-1 | CASSQEGPGRAYEQYF
TRBJ2-1 | TRBV9 | CASSVRYGEQFF
TRBJ2-2 | TRBV7-2 | CASSSQGTGELFF
TRBJ2-1 | TRBV2 | CASQGLANYNEQFF